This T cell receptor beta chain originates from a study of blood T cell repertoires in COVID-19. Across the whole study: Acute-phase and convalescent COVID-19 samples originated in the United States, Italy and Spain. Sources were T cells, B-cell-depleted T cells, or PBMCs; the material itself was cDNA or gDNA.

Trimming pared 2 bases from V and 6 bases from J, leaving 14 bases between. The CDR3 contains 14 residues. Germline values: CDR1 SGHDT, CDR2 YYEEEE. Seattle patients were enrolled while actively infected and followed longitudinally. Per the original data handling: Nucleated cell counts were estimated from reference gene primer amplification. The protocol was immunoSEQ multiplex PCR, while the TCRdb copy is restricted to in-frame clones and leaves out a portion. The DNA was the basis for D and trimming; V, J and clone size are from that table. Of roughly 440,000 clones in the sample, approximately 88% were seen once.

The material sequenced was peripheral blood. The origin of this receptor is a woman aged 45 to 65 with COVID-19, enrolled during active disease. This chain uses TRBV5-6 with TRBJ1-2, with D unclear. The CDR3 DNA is TGTGCCAGCAGCTTTATGAGGGATGGGAATGGCTACACCTTC. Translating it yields CASSFMRDGNGYTF.